This entry lists 2 T cell receptor beta chains sequenced from one sample in a study of identifying expanded T cells in peripheral blood (dated by TCRdb to between 2018 and 2020). Library generation was performed with the immunoSEQ multiplex PCR assay. TCRdb took over this immuneACCESS table, retaining in-frame rearrangements with V and J assigned. Such tables are incomplete; in checked studies, under half of the missing clones stem from an unresolved V gene, and the remainder is unexplained. In this sample the table shows around 120,000 clones, 65% to 90% of which occur a single time. Together, the top ten hold 7.5% to 9% of the sample. Input material: blood. The receptors derive from a person aged 18 to 75 in good health.

The V call is TRBV7-2, the J call TRBJ2-5; D is possibly TRBD1 (5 bases). Germline V gene data show CDR1 as SGHTA and CDR2 as FQGNSA. V dropped 1 base and J dropped 5 bases, with 14 bases sitting between them. CDR3 size: 15 residues. DNA of the CDR3: TGTGCCAGCAGCTTAGAAGGGGAAAGTAGGGAGACCCAGTACTTC. The encoded protein is CASSLEGESRETQYF.

The table lists this clone with a count of one. J is TRBJ1-1 and V is TRBV5-1; D may be TRBD1 (5 bases). V was pared by 3 bases and J by 4 bases, with 16 bases between. This CDR3 contains 15 residues. Germline V gene sequence: CDR1 SGHRS, CDR2 YFSETQ. CDR3 nucleotides: TGCGCCAGCAGCTATTCCTCAGGGAGGGCCACTGAAGCTTTCTTT. Translation gives CASSYSSGRATEAFF.